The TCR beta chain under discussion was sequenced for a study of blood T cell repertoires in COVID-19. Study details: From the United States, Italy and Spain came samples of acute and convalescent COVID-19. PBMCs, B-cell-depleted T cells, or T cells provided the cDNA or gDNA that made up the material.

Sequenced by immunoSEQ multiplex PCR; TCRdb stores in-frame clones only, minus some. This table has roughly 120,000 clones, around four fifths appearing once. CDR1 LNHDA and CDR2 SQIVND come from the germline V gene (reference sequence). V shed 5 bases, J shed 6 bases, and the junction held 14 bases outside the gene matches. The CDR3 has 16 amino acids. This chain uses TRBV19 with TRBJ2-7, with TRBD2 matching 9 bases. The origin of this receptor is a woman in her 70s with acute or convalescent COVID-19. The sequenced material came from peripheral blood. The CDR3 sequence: CASSYSSGSRHGEQYF. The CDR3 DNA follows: TGTGCCAGTAGTTATAGTAGCGGGAGTCGGCACGGCGAGCAGTACTTC.